This TCR beta chain was retrieved from a study of blood T cell repertoires in COVID-19 (dated by TCRdb to 2019 to 2021). With regard to the full study: Samples from collaborators originated in the United States, Italy and Spain and spanned both the acute and convalescent phases of COVID-19. The dataset comprised deeply sampled blood TCRbeta repertoires from subjects exposed to, actively infected with, or recovered from COVID-19. The samples were drawn from the first 160 participants of the ongoing ImmuneRACE study and from some 1,300 subjects provided by 6 global collaborators. A de-identified subject ID, COVID-19 status, age in years and sex were almost always included in the sample metadata. The prospective study material was composed of cDNA or gDNA derived from T cells, B-cell-depleted T cells, or PBMCs. Where HLA class I and class II types were available, the types were taken from metadata supplied by the sample provider, not from assay-based typing. The repertoires were released in a freely available public database meant as a resource for research on the immune response to SARS-CoV-2. Broad study findings and their caveats: The quantity of clinical and demographic metadata differed by source and by participant and was supplied without curation.

TCRbeta CDR3 regions were amplified from genomic DNA by means of the immunoSEQ Assay, a bias-controlled multiplex PCR. On the study's bioinformatics: The number of nucleated cells in each sample was estimated by amplification of reference gene primers within the assay. To quantify the absolute abundance of each unique TCRbeta CDR3 rearrangement, sequence reads were collapsed and filtered. For each sample, productive Simpson clonality was calculated as the square root of Simpson's diversity index over productive rearrangements. The table was pulled from immuneACCESS by TCRdb, which kept in-frame rearrangements only. Such tables lose some clones; where checked, under half of the loss comes from unresolved V genes, and the rest has no known cause. Clonal size and the V and J genes are those of that table, whereas D and trimming came from the DNA. Across this sample there are approximately 360,000 clones, with 83% seen only once. The biggest ten clones account for about 4.8% of the sample.

Trimming accounts for 3 bases at V and 2 bases at J, while the number of junction bases matched to no gene is 6. The CDR3 runs 15 amino acids, cysteine and phenylalanine included. Only CDR3 DNA remains: 45 bases, in frame from the first base. According to the germline V gene (reference sequence), CDR1 reads SEHNR and CDR2 reads FQNEAQ. Comments on this clone: The antigen it binds to is not known. Base qualities are missing; no much larger clone stands one base away.

Enrolling through a virtual design, the prospective study's participants ranged in age from roughly 18 to 95 years and lived across 24 United States geographic areas. Cohort assignment in the prospective study relied on participant-reported clinical history from a screening survey and a study questionnaire. ImmuneRACE Cohort 3 recovered participants were defined by two consecutive negative NP/OP PCR tests, healthcare professional clearance, or symptom resolution. Each participant in the prospective study had whole blood, serum and a nasopharyngeal or oropharyngeal swab collected by mobile phlebotomists. Additional blood draws and questionnaires over an approximately two-month period could optionally be provided by prospective study participants. Before DNA extraction, prospective study blood samples were shipped either frozen or at room temperature.

Sequencing was carried out using PBMCs or T cells enriched from blood (not recorded which). The receptor comes from a woman in her fifties or sixties who had recovered from COVID-19. The rearranged segments are TRBV7-9 and TRBJ2-7; 8 central nucleotides agree with TRBD2. The CDR3 is CASSFGGAVPYEQYF. At the DNA level, the sequence is TGTGCCAGCAGCTTCGGGGGGGCAGTACCCTACGAGCAGTACTTC.